This T cell receptor (beta chain) was captured by sequencing in a study of blood T cells in healthy people across ages. The V gene end was trimmed by 4 bases and the J gene end by 2 bases; junction bases not matched to a gene: 9. There are 16 residues in the CDR3. Germline V gives CDR1 SGDLS, CDR2 YYNGEE. The sample holds many counts of this clonotype. With a J-beta primer mix and a sample-barcoded 5' primer, a second PCR ran 7 to 11 cycles. In TCRdb, the 5' RACE reads were re-called with MiXCR into one record per CDR3 protein. The sample has 870,000 or so distinct CDR3 sequences, under 30% seen once.

The V gene is TRBV9, the J gene TRBJ2-1, with TRBD2 matching 7 bases. The specimen sequenced was blood. The receptor was isolated from a woman aged 80 or over in good health. The CDR3 region has the DNA TGTGCCAGCAGCCCGCAACCAGCGGGGACCTACAATGAGCAGTTCTTC. Its protein product is CASSPQPAGTYNEQFF.